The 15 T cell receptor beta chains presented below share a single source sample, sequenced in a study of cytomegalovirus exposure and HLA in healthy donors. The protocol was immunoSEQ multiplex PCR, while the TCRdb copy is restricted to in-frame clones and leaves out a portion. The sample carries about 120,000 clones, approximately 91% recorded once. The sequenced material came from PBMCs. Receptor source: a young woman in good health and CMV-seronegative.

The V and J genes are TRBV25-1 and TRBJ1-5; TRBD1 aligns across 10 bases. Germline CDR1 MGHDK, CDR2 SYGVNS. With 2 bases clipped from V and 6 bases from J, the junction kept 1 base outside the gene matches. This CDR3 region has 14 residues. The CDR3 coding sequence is TGTGCCAGCAGTGAAGGACAGGGGGTTCAGCCCCAGCATTTT. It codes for CASSEGQGVQPQHF.

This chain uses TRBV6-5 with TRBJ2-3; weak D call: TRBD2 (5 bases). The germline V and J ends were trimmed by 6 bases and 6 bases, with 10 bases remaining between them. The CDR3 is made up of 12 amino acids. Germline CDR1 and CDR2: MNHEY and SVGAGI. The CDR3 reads CASSASGDTQYF. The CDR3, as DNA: TGTGCCAGCAGCGCCTCGGGGGATACGCAGTATTTT.

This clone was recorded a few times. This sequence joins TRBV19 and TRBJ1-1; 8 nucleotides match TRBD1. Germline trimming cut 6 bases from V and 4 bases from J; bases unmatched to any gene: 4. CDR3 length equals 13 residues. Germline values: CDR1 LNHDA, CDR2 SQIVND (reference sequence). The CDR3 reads CASRTGAFTEAFF. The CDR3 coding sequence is TGTGCCAGTAGGACAGGGGCATTCACTGAAGCTTTCTTT.

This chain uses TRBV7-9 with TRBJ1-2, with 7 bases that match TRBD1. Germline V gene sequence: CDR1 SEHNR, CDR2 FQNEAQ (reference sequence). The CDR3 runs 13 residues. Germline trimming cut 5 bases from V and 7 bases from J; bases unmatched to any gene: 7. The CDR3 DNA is TGTGCCAGCAGCCTAGACAGGGCGGGTGGCTACACCTTC. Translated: CASSLDRAGGYTF.

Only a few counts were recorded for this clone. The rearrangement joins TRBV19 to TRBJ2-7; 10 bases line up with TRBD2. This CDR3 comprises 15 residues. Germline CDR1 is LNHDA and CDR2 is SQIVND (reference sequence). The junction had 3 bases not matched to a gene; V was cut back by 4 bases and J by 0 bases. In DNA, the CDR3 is TGTGCCAGTAGTACTTGGACTAGCGGCTCCTACGAGCAGTACTTC. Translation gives CASSTWTSGSYEQYF.

This chain's CDR3 is CASGRGADSEFF. In DNA, the CDR3 is TGTGCTAGTGGCCGGGGGGCGGACTCGGAGTTCTTC. The chain couples TRBV12-5 to TRBJ2-1; a weak D match, TRBD2 (7 bases). The germline CDR1 and CDR2 sequences are LGHNT and FRNRAP. This CDR3 has 12 residues. V was pared by 6 bases and J by 14 bases, with 17 bases between. Based on the CDR3 plus reference TRBV12-5 and TRBJ2-1, the full variable domain is DARVTQTPRHKVTEMGQEVTMRCQPILGHNTVFWYRQTMMQGLELLAYFRNRAPLDDSGMPKDRFSAEMPDATLATLKIQPSEPRDSAVYFCASGRGADSEFFGPGTRLTVL.

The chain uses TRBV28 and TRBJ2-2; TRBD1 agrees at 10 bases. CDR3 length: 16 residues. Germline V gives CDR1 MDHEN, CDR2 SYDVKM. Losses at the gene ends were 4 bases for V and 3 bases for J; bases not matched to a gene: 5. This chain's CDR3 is CASSYRTGGYTGELFF. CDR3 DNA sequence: TGTGCCAGCAGTTACCGGACAGGGGGATACACCGGGGAGCTGTTTTTT.

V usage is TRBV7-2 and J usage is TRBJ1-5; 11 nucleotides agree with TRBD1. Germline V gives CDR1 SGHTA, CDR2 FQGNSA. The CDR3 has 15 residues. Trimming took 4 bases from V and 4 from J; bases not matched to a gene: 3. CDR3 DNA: TGTGCCAGCAGCTCTGGGACAGGGGGGAATCAGCCCCAGCATTTT. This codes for CASSSGTGGNQPQHF.

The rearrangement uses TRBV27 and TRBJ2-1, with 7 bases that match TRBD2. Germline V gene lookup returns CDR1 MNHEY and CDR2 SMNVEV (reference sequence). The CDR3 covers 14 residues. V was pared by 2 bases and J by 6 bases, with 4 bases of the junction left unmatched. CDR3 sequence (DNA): TGTGCCAGCAGTTTAGCGGGAGACTTCAATGAGCAGTTCTTC. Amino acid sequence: CASSLAGDFNEQFF.

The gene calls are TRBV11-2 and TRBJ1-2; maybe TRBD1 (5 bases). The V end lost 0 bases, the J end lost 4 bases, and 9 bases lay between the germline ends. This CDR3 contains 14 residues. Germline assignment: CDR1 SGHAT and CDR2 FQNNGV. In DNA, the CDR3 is TGTGCCAGCAGCTTAGACGTGGGGGGCTATGGCTACACCTTC. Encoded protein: CASSLDVGGYGYTF.

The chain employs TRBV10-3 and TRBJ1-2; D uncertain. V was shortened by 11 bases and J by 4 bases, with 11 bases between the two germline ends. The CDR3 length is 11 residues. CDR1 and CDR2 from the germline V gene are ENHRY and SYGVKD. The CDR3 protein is CAAQDFYGYTF. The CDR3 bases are TGTGCCGCCCAGGACTTCTATGGCTACACCTTC.

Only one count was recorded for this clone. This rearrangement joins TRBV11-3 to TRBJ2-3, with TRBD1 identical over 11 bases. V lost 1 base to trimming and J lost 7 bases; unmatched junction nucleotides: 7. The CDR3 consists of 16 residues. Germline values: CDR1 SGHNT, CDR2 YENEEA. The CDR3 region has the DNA TGTGCCAGCAGCTTAGGGTCCGGGACAGGGGGACATACGCAGTATTTT. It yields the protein CASSLGSGTGGHTQYF. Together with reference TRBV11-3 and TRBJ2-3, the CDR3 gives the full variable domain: EAGVVQSPRYKIIEKKQPVAFWCNPISGHNTLYWYLQNLGQGPELLIRYENEEAVDDSQLPKDRFSAERLKGVDSTLKIQPAELGDSAVYLCASSLGSGTGGHTQYFGPGTRLTVL.

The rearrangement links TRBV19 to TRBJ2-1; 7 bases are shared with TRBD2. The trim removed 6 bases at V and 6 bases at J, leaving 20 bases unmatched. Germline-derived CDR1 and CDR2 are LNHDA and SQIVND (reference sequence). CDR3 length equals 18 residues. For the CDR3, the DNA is TGTGCCAGTAGAATTCATGGCATAGAGGGAGGGCCCATCAATGAGCAGTTCTTC. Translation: CASRIHGIEGGPINEQFF.

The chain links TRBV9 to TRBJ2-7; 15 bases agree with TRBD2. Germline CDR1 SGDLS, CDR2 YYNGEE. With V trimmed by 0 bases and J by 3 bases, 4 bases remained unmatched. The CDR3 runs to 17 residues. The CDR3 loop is CASSVGPGLAGGYEQYF. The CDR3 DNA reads TGTGCCAGCAGCGTAGGTCCGGGACTAGCGGGAGGCTACGAGCAGTACTTC.

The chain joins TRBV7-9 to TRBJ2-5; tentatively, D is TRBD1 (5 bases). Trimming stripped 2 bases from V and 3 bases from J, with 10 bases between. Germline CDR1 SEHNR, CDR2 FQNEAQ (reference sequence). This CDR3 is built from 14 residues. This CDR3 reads CASSLSQGEETQYF. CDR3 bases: TGTGCCAGCAGCTTAAGTCAGGGTGAAGAGACCCAGTACTTC.